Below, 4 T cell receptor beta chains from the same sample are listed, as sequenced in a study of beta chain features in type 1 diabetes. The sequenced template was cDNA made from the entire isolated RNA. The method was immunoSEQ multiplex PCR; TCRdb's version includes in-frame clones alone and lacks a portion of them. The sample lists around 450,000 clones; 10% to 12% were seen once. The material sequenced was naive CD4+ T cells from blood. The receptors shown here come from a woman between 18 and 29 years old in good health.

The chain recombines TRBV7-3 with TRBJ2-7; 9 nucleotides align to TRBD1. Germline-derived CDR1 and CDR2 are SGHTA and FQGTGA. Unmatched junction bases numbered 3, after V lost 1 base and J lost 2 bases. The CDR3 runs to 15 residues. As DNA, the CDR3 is TGTGCCAGCAGCTTAAAGGGGACAGGGCCCTACGAGCAGTACTTC. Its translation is CASSLKGTGPYEQYF.

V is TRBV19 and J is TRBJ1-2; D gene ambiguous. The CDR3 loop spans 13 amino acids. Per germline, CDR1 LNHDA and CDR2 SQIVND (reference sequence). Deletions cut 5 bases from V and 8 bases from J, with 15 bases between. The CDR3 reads CASSFGLGRGYTF. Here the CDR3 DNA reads TGTGCCAGTAGTTTCGGACTTGGGCGCGGCTACACCTTC.

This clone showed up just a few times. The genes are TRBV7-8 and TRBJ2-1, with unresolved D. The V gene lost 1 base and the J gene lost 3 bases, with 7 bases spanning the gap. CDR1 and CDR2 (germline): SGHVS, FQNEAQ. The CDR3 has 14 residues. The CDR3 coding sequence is TGTGCCAGCAGCTTAGGGCTATTCTACAATGAGCAGTTCTTC. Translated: CASSLGLFYNEQFF.

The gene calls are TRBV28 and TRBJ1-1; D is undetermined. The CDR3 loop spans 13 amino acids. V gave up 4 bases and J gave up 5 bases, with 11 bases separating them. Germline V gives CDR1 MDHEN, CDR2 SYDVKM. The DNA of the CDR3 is TGTGCCAGCAGTTCCATCTGGGGAACTGAAGCTTTCTTT. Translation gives CASSSIWGTEAFF.